These T cell receptor beta chains were read from a single sample in a study of T cell responses to AZD1222 COVID-19 vaccine. TCRdb's copy holds only in-frame clones and misses some; the assay was immunoSEQ multiplex PCR. The table lists roughly 150,000 clones, roughly nine tenths of them singletons. The sample consisted of peripheral blood, taken 28 days after the second AZD1222 dose. These receptor sequences come from an adult who received the AZD1222 COVID-19 vaccine. The conserved cysteine and the conserved F or W are not part of the CDR3 here.

j_call v_call cdr3_aa
TRBJ1-2 TRBV6-5 ASSSPRWNGYT
TRBJ2-5 TRBV6-2/TRBV6-3 ASSYPDQWETQY
TRBJ2-7 TRBV18 ASSPSPGRTGAYEQY
TRBJ1-4 TRBV6-5 ASKQGTEKLF
TRBJ2-1 TRBV5-6 ASSLVSVWDEQF
TRBJ1-2 TRBV4-1 ASSQVGGADYGYT
TRBJ1-6 TRBV7-9 ASSSTGIRSPLH
TRBJ2-1 TRBV3-1/TRBV3-2 ASSQDLASGGYDEQF
TRBJ1-2 TRBV7-2 ASSNPAGGPTYGYT
TRBJ1-6 TRBV6-5 ASSYSGSIYNSPLH
TRBJ2-5 TRBV5-1 ASSTTSGGAFSQETQY
TRBJ2-1 TRBV5-1 ASHPSLAGGQGETDEQF
TRBJ1-2 TRBV27 ASSLRGIYGYT
TRBJ1-1 TRBV5-1 ASSLGQGLNTEAF
TRBJ1-3 TRBV7-2 ASSLDRRLGNTIY
TRBJ1-5 TRBV15 ATSRPNRDQPQH
TRBJ2-5 TRBV28 ASSLGDFQY
TRBJ2-1 TRBV27 ASSSLGHEQF
TRBJ2-3 TRBV11-2 ASSLDRGSGDTQY
TRBJ1-2 TRBV9 ASSSAGYT
TRBJ2-1 TRBV10-2 ASSESSSVYNEQF
TRBJ2-2 TRBV6-5 ASSYGGPNTGELF
TRBJ1-2 TRBV27 ASSYASDRTSNYGYT
TRBJ2-7 TRBV6-2/TRBV6-3 ASSPLTRTYEQY
TRBJ1-1 TRBV10-3 AIRPGEATEAF
TRBJ1-2 TRBV6-5 ASSYAPGVNYGYT
TRBJ1-2 TRBV7-8 ASSLSNRAQRGYT
TRBJ1-6 TRBV6-2/TRBV6-3 ASSYVQGINSPLH
TRBJ1-1 TRBV3-1/TRBV3-2 ASSQATGAF
TRBJ2-7 TRBV20-1 SARIGYEQY
TRBJ2-5 TRBV3-1/TRBV3-2 ASSQYLSGGEETQY
TRBJ2-5 TRBV6-2/TRBV6-3 ASSLRRETQY
TRBJ1-1 TRBV6-5 ASSYSASSGGTEAF
TRBJ1-2 TRBV29-1 SVPGGLYGYT
TRBJ1-2 TRBV19 ASSSMGQGLGYGYT
TRBJ2-7 TRBV29-1 SVLPPVGTVSYEQY
TRBJ2-3 TRBV7-8 ASSGRFTDTQY
TRBJ1-2 TRBV11-1 ASSFRQGNYGYT
TRBJ1-1 TRBV27 ASSLSRQGQAF
TRBJ1-2 TRBV6-6 ASSPGQGGYT
TRBJ1-6 TRBV7-9 ASSFQVDSPLH
TRBJ2-7 TRBV3-1/TRBV3-2 ASSQRWAESEQY
TRBJ1-6 TRBV2 ASSGSHNSPLH
TRBJ1-5 TRBV6-5 ASSMRQGYQPQH
TRBJ2-1 TRBV7-9 ASSQTGREQF
TRBJ2-3 TRBV6-4 ASSGGGATDTQY
TRBJ1-2 TRBV5-8 ASSRNYVRVGYT
TRBJ1-2 TRBV15 ATSRGNYGYT
TRBJ1-3 TRBV19 ASTDPGSGNTIY
TRBJ1-1 TRBV30 AWSLKGVVREAF
TRBJ2-2 TRBV13 ASSFLAGGDTGELF
TRBJ2-7 TRBV27 AVGLGASYEQY